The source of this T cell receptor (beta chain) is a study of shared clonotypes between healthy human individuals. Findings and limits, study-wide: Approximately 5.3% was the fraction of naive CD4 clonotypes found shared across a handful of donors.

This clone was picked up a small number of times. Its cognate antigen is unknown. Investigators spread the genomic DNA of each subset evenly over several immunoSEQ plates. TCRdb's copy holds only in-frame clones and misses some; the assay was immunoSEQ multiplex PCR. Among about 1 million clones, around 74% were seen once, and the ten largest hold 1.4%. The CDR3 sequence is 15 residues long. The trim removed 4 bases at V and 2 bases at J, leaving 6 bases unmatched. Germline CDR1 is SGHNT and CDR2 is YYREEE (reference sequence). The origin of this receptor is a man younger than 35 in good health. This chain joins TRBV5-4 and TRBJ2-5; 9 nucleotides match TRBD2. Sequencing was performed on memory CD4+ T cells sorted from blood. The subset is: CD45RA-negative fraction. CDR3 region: CASSRTSDSQETQYF. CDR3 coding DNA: TGTGCCAGCAGCCGGACTAGCGACTCACAAGAGACCCAGTACTTC.